A single sample gave rise to the 29 T cell receptor beta chains below, sequenced in a study of shared clonotypes between healthy human individuals. Data came from immunoSEQ multiplex PCR; TCRdb stores just in-frame clones and leaves some out. The data contain about 1 million clones, about 70% of them singletons. The sample taken for sequencing was memory CD4+ T cells sorted from blood. Subset noted: CD45RA-negative fraction. Receptors were obtained from a man aged 18-30 years in good health.

This clone was observed a handful of times. Other DNA variants within this sample encode the same CDR3. J is TRBJ1-1 and V is TRBV11-2; D gene ambiguous. The V and J ends lost 3 bases and 0 bases respectively, with 5 bases between them. The CDR3 loop spans 13 amino acids. CDR1 and CDR2 (germline): SGHAT, FQNNGV. CDR3 region: CASSLFMNTEAFF. Here the CDR3 DNA reads TGTGCCAGCAGCTTGTTTATGAACACTGAAGCTTTCTTT.

The chain recombines TRBV6-1 with TRBJ1-6; TRBD1 aligns across 7 bases. V gave up 7 bases and J gave up 9 bases; unmatched junction bases: 12. The V gene's germline CDR1 is MNHNS and CDR2 SASEGT. There are 15 residues in the CDR3. CDR3 in amino acids: CASTPGGTVRSPLHF. Here the CDR3 DNA reads TGTGCCAGCACCCCAGGGGGGACAGTGCGTTCACCCCTCCACTTT.

The chain employs TRBV7-2 and TRBJ1-3; D is undetermined. CDR1 is SGHTA and CDR2 is FQGNSA in the germline V gene. The CDR3 consists of 14 residues. V gave up 3 bases and J gave up 4 bases, with 10 bases separating them. Here the CDR3 reads CASSFKGSGNTIYF. CDR3 in DNA: TGTGCCAGCAGCTTCAAGGGCTCAGGAAACACCATATATTTT.

This rearrangement joins TRBV15 to TRBJ2-3; 12 bases line up with TRBD2. The CDR3 runs to 16 residues. Germline loops: CDR1 LNHNV, CDR2 YYDKDF (reference sequence). Trimming at V came to 4 bases and at J to 6 bases, leaving 8 bases not matched to a gene. Written as DNA, the CDR3 is TGTGCCACCAGCACTCCCTCTAGCGGGGGGGCGGATACGCAGTATTTT. It translates to CATSTPSSGGADTQYF.

V usage is TRBV18 and J usage is TRBJ1-2, with D possibly being TRBD1 (5 bases). The germline V and J ends were trimmed by 2 bases and 6 bases, with 22 bases remaining between them. Germline CDR1 KGHSH, CDR2 LQKENI. The CDR3 has 17 amino acids. CDR3 in amino acids: CASSPTGDLLNKNGYTF. CDR3 DNA sequence: TGTGCCAGCTCACCAACCGGGGACTTACTTAACAAAAATGGCTACACCTTC.

The genes are TRBV4-1 and TRBJ1-5; the match to TRBD1 covers 7 bases. The CDR3 totals 18 residues. The V segment lost 0 bases and the J segment 3 bases; nucleotides outside the gene matches: 11. Germline V lookup: CDR1 MGHRA, CDR2 YSYEKL. CDR3 nucleotides: TGCGCCAGCAGCCAAGATCCCCTAACAGGGGCCCCCAATCAGCCCCAGCATTTT. This sequence encodes CASSQDPLTGAPNQPQHF.

The J gene is TRBJ2-2, the V gene TRBV10-3, with D tentatively TRBD2 (5 bases). Trimming pared 6 bases from V and 1 base from J, leaving 9 bases between. The germline V gene has CDR1 ENHRY and CDR2 SYGVKD. This CDR3 region has 14 residues. CDR3 residues: CAISPTRNTGELFF. CDR3 sequence (DNA): TGTGCCATCAGCCCCACTAGGAACACCGGGGAGCTGTTTTTT.

The chain uses TRBV5-8 and TRBJ2-1, with 11 positions matching TRBD2. Unmatched junction bases numbered 12, after V lost 0 bases and J lost 7 bases. The CDR3 length is 18 residues. Looked up from germline, CDR1 is SGHTS and CDR2 is YDEGEE. CDR3 DNA: TGTGCCAGCAGCTTGGCCCACGTACTAGCGGGAGTTACGAATGAGCAGTTCTTC. Its translation: CASSLAHVLAGVTNEQFF.

The gene calls are TRBV9 and TRBJ2-3; no firm D call. The germline CDR1 and CDR2 sequences are SGDLS and YYNGEE. The germline V and J ends were trimmed by 0 bases and 0 bases, with 14 bases remaining between them. The CDR3 is 17 residues long. DNA for the CDR3: TGTGCCAGCAGCGTAGACGACGGGCGACGTAGCACAGATACGCAGTATTTT. It yields the protein CASSVDDGRRSTDTQYF.

In the case of this clone: The sample contains more than one DNA sequence encoding this CDR3. The CDR3 is CASSLGRSSNQPQHF. The CDR3, as DNA: TGTGCCAGCAGTTTAGGCAGGAGTAGCAATCAGCCCCAGCATTTT. This chain joins TRBV28 and TRBJ1-5; the D is unclear. The CDR3 covers 15 residues. V was pared by 2 bases and J by 0 bases, with 8 bases between. In germline, CDR1 is MDHEN, CDR2 SYDVKM. The whole variable domain, filled in from reference TRBV28 and TRBJ1-5, reads DVKVTQSSRYLVKRTGEKVFLECVQDMDHENMFWYRQDPGLGLRLIYFSYDVKMKEKGDIPEGYSVSREKKERFSLILESASTNQTSMYLCASSLGRSSNQPQHFGDGTRLSIL.

V is TRBV19 and J is TRBJ1-2; D may be TRBD1 (5 bases). Looked up from germline, CDR1 is LNHDA and CDR2 is SQIVND (reference sequence). Deletions cut 3 bases from V and 2 bases from J, with 16 bases between. CDR3 length equals 16 residues. CDR3 DNA sequence: TGTGCCAGTAGTATGCAGGGAGGAACGGCGAACTATGGCTACACCTTC. It yields the protein CASSMQGGTANYGYTF.

The chain links TRBV5-6 to TRBJ1-5; 8 bases line up with TRBD1. The CDR3 has 15 amino acids. Trimming took 0 bases from V and 7 from J; bases not matched to a gene: 6. The germline V gene has CDR1 SGHDT and CDR2 YYEEEE. The CDR3 is CASSLGLSGGQPQHF. The CDR3, as DNA: TGTGCCAGCAGCTTGGGTTTGTCAGGGGGCCAGCCCCAGCATTTT.

The J gene is TRBJ2-3, the V gene TRBV2; D may be TRBD1 (6 bases). The CDR3 has 13 residues. Germline lookup yields CDR1 SNHLY and CDR2 FYNNEI. V was cut by 10 bases and J by 0 bases, with 11 bases left in between. CDR3 in amino acids: CATTGPSTDTQYF. As DNA, the CDR3 is TGTGCCACGACAGGCCCTAGCACAGATACGCAGTATTTT.

The chain has TRBV4-2 and TRBJ2-1; 12 positions match TRBD2. Germline CDR1 and CDR2: LGHNA and YNFKEQ. With V trimmed by 5 bases and J by 7 bases, 6 bases remained unmatched. The CDR3 has 15 residues. DNA for the CDR3: TGTGCCAGCAGCGGAATGACTAGCGGGGGTAATGAGCAGTTCTTC. Amino acid sequence: CASSGMTSGGNEQFF.

The chain carries TRBV6-1 and TRBJ1-2; maybe TRBD1 (5 bases). The CDR3 length is 15 residues. Germline values: CDR1 MNHNS, CDR2 SASEGT. V lost 4 bases and J lost 4, with 16 bases in between. CDR3 nucleotide sequence: TGTGCCAGCAGTGTAGCCAGGGAAGGTATCTATGGCTACACCTTC. This translates into CASSVAREGIYGYTF.

This clone was detected only a few times. This chain uses TRBV7-2 with TRBJ2-1; TRBD2 is a possible D gene (6 bases). V was shortened by 5 bases and J by 14 bases, with 19 bases between the two germline ends. CDR3 size: 13 residues. The V gene's germline CDR1 is SGHTA and CDR2 FQGNSA. CDR3 nucleotides: TGTGCCAGCAGCCCCCGGACGGGCGGGGAAGAGTTCTTC. This encodes CASSPRTGGEEFF.

The V call is TRBV25-1, the J call TRBJ1-4, with 7 bases lining up with TRBD1. The CDR3 is made up of 17 amino acids. The trim removed 3 bases at V and 3 bases at J, leaving 10 bases unmatched. Per the germline V gene, CDR1 is MGHDK and CDR2 is SYGVNS. CDR3 protein: CASSDPGRGQSNEKLFF. In DNA form, the CDR3 reads TGTGCCAGCAGTGACCCCGGGAGGGGGCAATCTAATGAAAAACTGTTTTTT.

The rearrangement links TRBV10-2 to TRBJ2-1, with D possibly matching TRBD2 (5 bases). Germline V gene sequence: CDR1 WSHSY, CDR2 SAAADI. The CDR3 spans 17 residues. Trimming left V 6 bases short and J 0 bases short, with 18 bases between. The CDR3 protein is CASRDIGVGSSYNEQFF. The DNA for the CDR3 is TGCGCCAGCAGAGATATCGGGGTCGGAAGCTCCTACAATGAGCAGTTCTTC.

This chain joins TRBV27 and TRBJ2-5; no clear D gene. The CDR3 covers 15 residues. The germline CDR1 and CDR2 sequences are MNHEY and SMNVEV (reference sequence). The V end was cut by 6 bases, the J end by 1 base, with 15 bases between. The CDR3 reads CASRYQGRVQETQYF. For the CDR3, the DNA is TGTGCCAGCAGATATCAAGGTCGGGTCCAAGAGACCCAGTACTTC.

The chain is built from TRBV5-1 and TRBJ1-1; 9 nucleotides line up with TRBD1. Germline V gene lookup returns CDR1 SGHRS and CDR2 YFSETQ. This CDR3 contains 14 residues. With V trimmed by 4 bases and J by 5 bases, 6 bases remained unmatched. Written as DNA, the CDR3 is TGCGCCAGCAGCCCCGGGGACAGGGAGACTGAAGCTTTCTTT. It encodes CASSPGDRETEAFF.

The chain employs TRBV7-2 and TRBJ2-7; 9 nucleotides align to TRBD2. The CDR3 totals 14 residues. The germline gives CDR1 SGHTA, CDR2 FQGNSA. V trimming: 3 bases; J trimming: 7 bases; junction bases outside the gene matches: 7. Here the CDR3 DNA reads TGTGCCAGCAGCTTCGGCGGGAGGGCCGAAGAGCAGTACTTC. Its translation is CASSFGGRAEEQYF.

At least ten counts were recorded for this clone. V and J are TRBV11-1 and TRBJ2-3; D ambiguous. Deletions cut 4 bases from V and 3 bases from J, with 11 bases between. Germline V gene sequence: CDR1 SGHAT, CDR2 FQDESV (reference sequence). The CDR3 length is 14 residues. The CDR3 nucleotides read TGTGCCAGCAGCTCCGGTGAGACGACAGATACGCAGTATTTT. As protein: CASSSGETTDTQYF.

The J gene is TRBJ1-2, the V gene TRBV6-5; maybe TRBD1 (6 bases). The CDR3 totals 15 residues. Germline CDR1 MNHEY, CDR2 SVGAGI. Trimming left V 6 bases short and J 3 bases short, with 17 bases between. The CDR3 loop is CASSYVGGADYGYTF. The CDR3, as DNA: TGTGCCAGCAGCTATGTTGGGGGCGCAGACTATGGCTACACCTTC.

V usage is TRBV5-1 and J usage is TRBJ2-1; weak D call: TRBD1 (5 bases). Germline-derived CDR1 and CDR2 are SGHRS and YFSETQ. Trimming shortened V by 4 bases and J by 7 bases, and 9 bases separated the two germline ends. The CDR3 sequence is 12 residues long. CDR3 nucleotides: TGCGCCAGCAGCCTGCGACAGAATGAGCAGTTCTTC. Amino acid sequence: CASSLRQNEQFF.

CDR3 bases: TGTGCCAGCAGTCCCAGCCCCGGGGGGTACACCATATATTTT. Translation gives CASSPSPGGYTIYF. This sequence joins TRBV28 and TRBJ1-3; possibly TRBD1 for D (5 bases). CDR1 is MDHEN, CDR2 SYDVKM, per germline. Deletions cut 5 bases from V and 8 bases from J, with 16 bases between. The CDR3 covers 14 residues.

The chain couples TRBV7-9 to TRBJ2-3, with D possibly TRBD2 on 5 matching bases. The CDR3 is 13 amino acids. From germline, CDR1 is SEHNR and CDR2 FQNEAQ (reference sequence). With 7 bases removed from V and 2 bases from J, the gap between germline ends came to 10 bases. CDR3 coding DNA: TGTGCCAGCAAGTCTAGCTTCACAGATACGCAGTATTTT. It specifies CASKSSFTDTQYF.

This clone was found a few times. The V gene is TRBV9, the J gene TRBJ1-3; 9 positions agree with TRBD1. V shed 4 bases and J 5 bases; nucleotides not matched to a gene: 7. The CDR3 length is 15 residues. CDR1 is SGDLS, CDR2 YYNGEE, per germline. CDR3 region: CASSPPGQGRNTIYF. CDR3 nucleotides: TGTGCCAGCAGCCCCCCGGGACAGGGAAGAAACACCATATATTTT.

This sequence joins TRBV10-3 and TRBJ2-7, with D tentatively TRBD1 (5 bases). CDR1 is ENHRY, CDR2 SYGVKD, per germline. The CDR3 runs to 15 residues. Trimming cost V 6 bases and J 8 bases, with 23 bases left between them. CDR3 amino acids: CAISPPDTLERKQYF. The DNA of the CDR3 is TGTGCCATCAGCCCTCCGGACACCCTCGAGAGAAAGCAGTACTTC.

The rearrangement uses TRBV19 and TRBJ1-3; the match to TRBD1 covers 7 bases. With 4 bases clipped from V and 2 bases from J, the junction kept 11 bases outside the gene matches. From germline, CDR1 is LNHDA and CDR2 SQIVND (reference sequence). CDR3 length equals 17 residues. Written as DNA, the CDR3 is TGTGCCAGTAGTAAGGGACAGCCCGGGACGGCTGGAAACACCATATATTTT. It codes for CASSKGQPGTAGNTIYF.